These T cell receptor beta chains were read from a single sample in a study of breast tumors, draining lymph nodes, adjacent tissues. From the multiplex PCR reads, TCRdb called clonotypes with MiXCR, one entry per CDR3 protein. This table holds about 31,000 distinct CDR3 sequences, approximately 57% found once. Sequenced: breast tumor tissue. The source is a female donor with breast cancer. Some clones in this sample may be carry-over from other donors' samples. Both conserved end residues are part of each CDR3. D genes are given only for firm matches. For some rows the clone size is stated as once, few or many, or as a class when expanded; others skip it.

d_call: TRBD2; j_call: TRBJ2-2; v_call: TRBV4-2; clone_size: -; cdr3_nt: TGTGCCAGCAGCCAAGATGGGGCGGGAGGCTACACCGGGGAGCTGTTTTTT; cdr3_aa: CASSQDGAGGYTGELFF
d_call: -; j_call: TRBJ1-2; v_call: TRBV24-1; clone_size: -; cdr3_nt: TGTGCCACCAGATCCAAGGCCAACTATGGCTACACCTTC; cdr3_aa: CATRSKANYGYTF
d_call: -; j_call: TRBJ2-1; v_call: TRBV13; clone_size: -; cdr3_nt: TGTGCCAGCAGCTTACAGGGGGGAGGGCCGTACAATGAGCAGTTCTTC; cdr3_aa: CASSLQGGGPYNEQFF
d_call: -; j_call: TRBJ1-4; v_call: TRBV6-1; clone_size: -; cdr3_nt: TGTGCCAGCAGTCTCCGGGATGCAACTAATGAAAAACTGTTTTTT; cdr3_aa: CASSLRDATNEKLFF
d_call: -; j_call: TRBJ1-2; v_call: TRBV19; clone_size: -; cdr3_nt: TGTGCCAGTAGTCTCGGGGGACCTAACTATGGCTACACCTTC; cdr3_aa: CASSLGGPNYGYTF
d_call: TRBD1; j_call: TRBJ1-2; v_call: TRBV20-1; clone_size: few; cdr3_nt: TGCAGAGCCGGACAGGGGCGAGGGGGTGGCTACACCTTC; cdr3_aa: CRAGQGRGGGYTF
d_call: -; j_call: TRBJ1-1; v_call: TRBV7-9; clone_size: -; cdr3_nt: TGTGCCAGCAGCTTAGCGATGAGGACGAACACTGAAGCTTTCTTT; cdr3_aa: CASSLAMRTNTEAFF
d_call: -; j_call: TRBJ2-5; v_call: TRBV12-3/TRBV12-4; clone_size: -; cdr3_nt: TGTGCCAGCAGTTTAGCGGGGGGGCGGGAGACCCAGTACTTC; cdr3_aa: CASSLAGGRETQYF
d_call: TRBD2; j_call: TRBJ2-7; v_call: TRBV29-1; clone_size: few; cdr3_nt: TGCAGCGTTAGAACCGGGACTAGCGACACCTACGAGCAGTACTTC; cdr3_aa: CSVRTGTSDTYEQYF
d_call: -; j_call: TRBJ2-2; v_call: TRBV9; clone_size: -; cdr3_nt: TGTGCCAGCAGCTTCGGGACCACCGGGGAGCTGTTTTTT; cdr3_aa: CASSFGTTGELFF
d_call: -; j_call: TRBJ1-3; v_call: TRBV6-5; clone_size: -; cdr3_nt: TGTGCCAGCAGTTACGGCCAGGGCCTACTCTCTGGAAACACCATATATTTT; cdr3_aa: CASSYGQGLLSGNTIYF
d_call: TRBD1; j_call: TRBJ2-2; v_call: TRBV20-1; clone_size: -; cdr3_nt: TGCAGTGCTAGGGAACCCCAGGGGGCTTACAACACCGGGGAGCTGTTTTTT; cdr3_aa: CSAREPQGAYNTGELFF
d_call: -; j_call: TRBJ2-3; v_call: TRBV29-1; clone_size: -; cdr3_nt: TGCAGCGTTGACGGGACCAACCTCGTTACGCAGTATTTT; cdr3_aa: CSVDGTNLVTQYF
d_call: -; j_call: TRBJ2-5; v_call: TRBV7-3; clone_size: medium-sized; cdr3_nt: TGTGCCAGCAGCACCGGGCGGCAAGAGACCCAGTACTTC; cdr3_aa: CASSTGRQETQYF
d_call: -; j_call: TRBJ1-6; v_call: TRBV7-3; clone_size: few; cdr3_nt: TGTGCCAGCAGCTTAGGAATAGACTCACCCCTCCACTTT; cdr3_aa: CASSLGIDSPLHF
d_call: -; j_call: TRBJ1-6; v_call: TRBV24-1; clone_size: -; cdr3_nt: TGTGCCACCAAGCCCTTTTCTCAGGGAGGGTTCGGAAGTATCAACCCACCCCTCCACTTT; cdr3_aa: CATKPFSQGGFGSINPPLHF
d_call: TRBD2; j_call: TRBJ2-1; v_call: TRBV12-3/TRBV12-4; clone_size: -; cdr3_nt: TGTGCCAGCAGTTTAGCCCCGAAGGCGGGGGGAGGACTCTTC; cdr3_aa: CASSLAPKAGGGLF
d_call: -; j_call: TRBJ1-2; v_call: TRBV7-9; clone_size: medium-sized; cdr3_nt: TGTGCCAGCAGCCCCGGGGGGGCTACTGACTATGGCTACACCTTC; cdr3_aa: CASSPGGATDYGYTF
d_call: -; j_call: TRBJ2-7; v_call: TRBV5-6; clone_size: -; cdr3_nt: TGTGCCAGCAGCTTGGGCGGGATAGACGACGAGCAGTACTTC; cdr3_aa: CASSLGGIDDEQYF
d_call: TRBD1; j_call: TRBJ2-7; v_call: TRBV24-1; clone_size: -; cdr3_nt: TGTGCCACCAGTGATCCCCGGACAGGGCCCTACGAGCAGTACTTC; cdr3_aa: CATSDPRTGPYEQYF
d_call: TRBD1; j_call: TRBJ1-2; v_call: TRBV2; clone_size: -; cdr3_nt: TGTGCCAGCAGCCCGGACAGGAACTATGGCTACACCTTC; cdr3_aa: CASSPDRNYGYTF
d_call: TRBD2; j_call: TRBJ2-7; v_call: TRBV5-1; clone_size: many; cdr3_nt: TGCGCCAGCAGTTTCCCAGGGACTAGTTACGAGCAGTACTTC; cdr3_aa: CASSFPGTSYEQYF
d_call: -; j_call: TRBJ1-3; v_call: TRBV9; clone_size: -; cdr3_nt: TGTGCCAGCAGCGTAGGTAGCACCCGTCGCTCTGGAAACACCATATATTTT; cdr3_aa: CASSVGSTRRSGNTIYF
d_call: -; j_call: TRBJ2-7; v_call: TRBV12-3/TRBV12-4; clone_size: -; cdr3_nt: TGTGCCAGTACCCCGTGGCGTCGAGGGTCGGTGTACGAGCAGTACTTC; cdr3_aa: CASTPWRRGSVYEQYF
d_call: TRBD1; j_call: TRBJ2-5; v_call: TRBV2; clone_size: medium-sized; cdr3_nt: TGTGCCAGCAGTGAAGCTAGACAGGGGGTCAAAGAGACCCAGTACTTC; cdr3_aa: CASSEARQGVKETQYF
d_call: TRBD1; j_call: TRBJ1-6; v_call: TRBV5-1; clone_size: -; cdr3_nt: TGCGCCAGCAGCGGGCTAGCGGGACAGGGGGTAAAGTTAGATTCACCCCTCCACTTT; cdr3_aa: CASSGLAGQGVKLDSPLHF
d_call: -; j_call: TRBJ1-6; v_call: TRBV20-1; clone_size: -; cdr3_nt: TGCAGTGCTAGAGATAAGGAGGGAGTAGGTGATTCACCCCTCCACTTT; cdr3_aa: CSARDKEGVGDSPLHF
d_call: TRBD1; j_call: TRBJ1-2; v_call: TRBV20-1; clone_size: -; cdr3_nt: TGCAGTGCTCCGGACAGGGAGGACGCTAACTATGGCTACACCTTC; cdr3_aa: CSAPDREDANYGYTF
d_call: TRBD1; j_call: TRBJ2-7; v_call: TRBV7-9; clone_size: once; cdr3_nt: TGTGCCAGCAGCATACAGGGGATGAGCGAGCAGTACTTC; cdr3_aa: CASSIQGMSEQYF
d_call: TRBD2; j_call: TRBJ2-3; v_call: TRBV7-2; clone_size: -; cdr3_nt: TGTGCCAGCAGCGAGGGACTAGCGGGGGACACGCAGTATTTT; cdr3_aa: CASSEGLAGDTQYF
d_call: -; j_call: TRBJ2-2; v_call: TRBV15; clone_size: many; cdr3_nt: TGTGCCACCAGCAGATCTCTCGACCCGACCGGGGAGCTGTTTTTT; cdr3_aa: CATSRSLDPTGELFF
d_call: TRBD2; j_call: TRBJ2-3; v_call: TRBV10-3; clone_size: -; cdr3_nt: TGTGCCATCAGTCCGACTAGCGGGGCCTCAGATACGCAGTATTTT; cdr3_aa: CAISPTSGASDTQYF
d_call: -; j_call: TRBJ1-3; v_call: TRBV28; clone_size: -; cdr3_nt: TGTGCCAGCAGTTGGCCCGAACCTGGAAACACCATATATTTT; cdr3_aa: CASSWPEPGNTIYF
d_call: -; j_call: TRBJ2-1; v_call: TRBV7-2; clone_size: -; cdr3_nt: TGTGCCAGCAGTACACAAAGAATCAGTTACAATGAGCAGTTCTTC; cdr3_aa: CASSTQRISYNEQFF
d_call: -; j_call: TRBJ1-4; v_call: TRBV7-2; clone_size: -; cdr3_nt: TGTGCCAGCAGCGAAGGGACTGCCTATGAAAAACTGTTTTTT; cdr3_aa: CASSEGTAYEKLFF
d_call: -; j_call: TRBJ1-3; v_call: TRBV11-2; clone_size: -; cdr3_nt: TGTGCCAGCAGCCCTGGACCCGGCTCTGGAAACACCATATATTTT; cdr3_aa: CASSPGPGSGNTIYF
d_call: TRBD1; j_call: TRBJ1-2; v_call: TRBV12-3/TRBV12-4; clone_size: -; cdr3_nt: TGTGCCGGCAGGAAGCAGAGACAGGGGGCTTATGGCTACACCTTC; cdr3_aa: CAGRKQRQGAYGYTF
d_call: TRBD2; j_call: TRBJ2-7; v_call: TRBV29-1; clone_size: few; cdr3_nt: TGCAGCGTTGAAGGGAACGCCGGGACTAGCGGGACTTCCTACGAGCAGTACTTC; cdr3_aa: CSVEGNAGTSGTSYEQYF
d_call: -; j_call: TRBJ1-5; v_call: TRBV20-1; clone_size: -; cdr3_nt: TGCAGTGCTAGAGATGTCTCAGGGAGCAATCAGCCCCAGCATTTT; cdr3_aa: CSARDVSGSNQPQHF
d_call: -; j_call: TRBJ1-1; v_call: TRBV20-1; clone_size: -; cdr3_nt: TGCAGTGCCCTGGGTCATCTAGTAGGGGATACTGAAGCTTTCTTT; cdr3_aa: CSALGHLVGDTEAFF
d_call: -; j_call: TRBJ2-3; v_call: TRBV9; clone_size: -; cdr3_nt: TGTGCCAGCAGCGTAGGGGAGGTTTACACAGATACGCCGTATTTT; cdr3_aa: CASSVGEVYTDTPYF
d_call: -; j_call: TRBJ2-1; v_call: TRBV2; clone_size: -; cdr3_nt: TGTGCCAGCAGTGAATTTGGGGCGGCGGACAATGAGCAGTTCTTC; cdr3_aa: CASSEFGAADNEQFF
d_call: -; j_call: TRBJ1-1; v_call: TRBV5-6; clone_size: few; cdr3_nt: TGTGCCAGCAGCTTGGGGGCGGGCACTGAAGCTTTCTTT; cdr3_aa: CASSLGAGTEAFF
d_call: -; j_call: TRBJ2-5; v_call: TRBV2; clone_size: -; cdr3_nt: TGTGCCAGCACTTACGATGAGACCCAGTACTTC; cdr3_aa: CASTYDETQYF
d_call: -; j_call: TRBJ1-1; v_call: TRBV6-1; clone_size: few; cdr3_nt: TGTGCCAGCAGGGATTTAGGGGTAGCTTTCTTT; cdr3_aa: CASRDLGVAFF
d_call: TRBD2; j_call: TRBJ2-1; v_call: TRBV20-1; clone_size: -; cdr3_nt: TGCAGTGCTCCGACTAGCGGGAGGAATGAGCAGTTCTTC; cdr3_aa: CSAPTSGRNEQFF
d_call: -; j_call: TRBJ2-7; v_call: TRBV9; clone_size: -; cdr3_nt: TGTGCCAGCAGCGTAGGCCAGGGGGGGGGAGAGCAGTACTTC; cdr3_aa: CASSVGQGGGEQYF
d_call: -; j_call: TRBJ2-2; v_call: TRBV5-4; clone_size: -; cdr3_nt: TGTGCCAGCAGCCATGGTGCAGGGTGGAACACCGGGGAGCTGTTTTTT; cdr3_aa: CASSHGAGWNTGELFF
d_call: TRBD1; j_call: TRBJ1-2; v_call: TRBV5-1; clone_size: large; cdr3_nt: TGCGCCAGTAGACAGGGGGCTGACTATGGCTACACCTTC; cdr3_aa: CASRQGADYGYTF
d_call: TRBD1; j_call: TRBJ1-5; v_call: TRBV6-6; clone_size: once; cdr3_nt: TGTGCCAGCAGTTATTCAAGACAGGGTGTACAGCATTTT; cdr3_aa: CASSYSRQGVQHF
d_call: -; j_call: TRBJ1-2; v_call: TRBV4-2; clone_size: once; cdr3_nt: TGTGCCAGCAGCCTCGGGGGGAGGGGGTTTGGCTACACCTTC; cdr3_aa: CASSLGGRGFGYTF
d_call: TRBD1; j_call: TRBJ1-2; v_call: TRBV19; clone_size: -; cdr3_nt: TGTGCCAGTAGTATCGGTATTTGGGACAGGGTTACTTCCTCCTTC; cdr3_aa: CASSIGIWDRVTSSF
d_call: -; j_call: TRBJ2-1; v_call: TRBV29-1; clone_size: -; cdr3_nt: TGCAGCGTTCGCGGGGGCGGGAGCTACAATGAGCAGTTCTTC; cdr3_aa: CSVRGGGSYNEQFF
d_call: -; j_call: TRBJ2-3; v_call: TRBV9; clone_size: -; cdr3_nt: TGTGCCAGCAGCGTCGTCGTCCAGTCTGATACGCAGTATTTT; cdr3_aa: CASSVVVQSDTQYF
d_call: -; j_call: TRBJ1-4; v_call: TRBV19; clone_size: -; cdr3_nt: TGTGCCAGTAGGCTAGACAATCAAAAACTGTTTTTT; cdr3_aa: CASRLDNQKLFF
d_call: -; j_call: TRBJ2-3; v_call: TRBV20-1; clone_size: -; cdr3_nt: TGCAGTATTCCGGGACTCGCCTTAGATACGCAGTATTTT; cdr3_aa: CSIPGLALDTQYF
d_call: -; j_call: TRBJ2-2; v_call: TRBV9; clone_size: -; cdr3_nt: TGTGCCAGCAGCTTCGGACAGTACACCGGGGAGCTGTTTTTT; cdr3_aa: CASSFGQYTGELFF
d_call: -; j_call: TRBJ2-7; v_call: TRBV20-1; clone_size: many; cdr3_nt: TGCAGTGCTAGAACGGACCCCCAGGGAGAGCAGTACTTC; cdr3_aa: CSARTDPQGEQYF